What follows describes a single T cell receptor beta chain. Antigen unknown. At one of its ends the junction is not consistent with the germline gene, which may arise from a read error. This specimen belongs to a study of tumor-infiltrating lymphocytes in primary liver carcinoma. The study's findings and limits: Paired tumor-adjacent and tumor-blood samples overlapped less than tumor region pairs did.

Researchers generated TCR beta cDNA from about 450 ng of total RNA, relying on a constant-region primer. Slightly modified ARM-PCR, run as three nested multiplex PCR rounds, produced the TCR beta libraries. A C-beta reverse primer was combined with TRBV1-TRBV30 forward primers in the first two PCR rounds, and each round had around 10 cycles. TCRdb redid the calling of the multiplex PCR reads with MiXCR, one entry per CDR3 protein. The profile covers fewer than 350,000 distinct CDR3 sequences, with about 60% appearing a single time and around 9.5% taken by the ten largest. The CDR3 extends over 19 amino acids. Germline values: CDR1 MGHRA, CDR2 YSYEKL. RNA isolated from unsorted whole blood supplied the blood RNA, with germline DNA also extracted.

The genes are TRBV4-1 and TRBJ1-1; the D is unclear. What was sequenced was peripheral blood. This receptor was obtained from a man aged 35 to 55 with primary liver carcinoma and hepatitis B virus infection. CDR3 protein: CVSSQIFTKAIAMNTEAFF. The DNA of the CDR3 is TGCGTCAGCAGCCAGATTTTCACAAAGGCCATCGCAATGAACACTGAAGCTTTCTTT.